The sequence of this T cell receptor (beta chain) was determined in a study of blood T cell repertoires in COVID-19. In the original workflow: Estimation of nucleated cell counts relied on the amplification of reference gene primers. Repertoires were generated with immunoSEQ multiplex PCR, while TCRdb's copy carries only in-frame clones and drops some. For V, J and clone size, that table is used; D and trimming come from the DNA. The sample comprises roughly 200,000 clones, about 83% of which are singletons, and roughly 5% rests with the top ten. Trimming took off 7 bases at V and 8 bases at J, with 23 bases between the two ends. Germline loops: CDR1 MNHEY, CDR2 SMNVEV (reference sequence). The length of the CDR3 is 15 residues.

V gene TRBV27 combines with J gene TRBJ1-2, with D tentatively TRBD1 (5 bases). The sequence came from a woman between 45 and 60 years old who had been exposed to COVID-19. The sequenced sample consisted of PBMCs or T cells enriched from blood (not recorded which). CDR3 nucleotide sequence: TGTGCCAGCACCCGGTTTGGCTGGGCGGGGCAGGGCTACACCTTC. Protein sequence: CASTRFGWAGQGYTF.